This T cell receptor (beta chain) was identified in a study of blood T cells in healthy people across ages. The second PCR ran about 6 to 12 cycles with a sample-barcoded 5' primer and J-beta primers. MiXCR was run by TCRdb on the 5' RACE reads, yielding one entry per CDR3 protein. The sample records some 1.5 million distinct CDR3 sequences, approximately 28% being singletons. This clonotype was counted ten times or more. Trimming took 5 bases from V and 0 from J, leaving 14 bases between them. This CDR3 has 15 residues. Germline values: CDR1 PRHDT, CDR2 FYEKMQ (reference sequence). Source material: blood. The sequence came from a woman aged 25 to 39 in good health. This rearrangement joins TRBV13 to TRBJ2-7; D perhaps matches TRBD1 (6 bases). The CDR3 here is CASSQGHRSSYEQYF. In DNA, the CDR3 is TGTGCCAGCAGCCAGGGACACAGGAGCTCCTACGAGCAGTACTTC.